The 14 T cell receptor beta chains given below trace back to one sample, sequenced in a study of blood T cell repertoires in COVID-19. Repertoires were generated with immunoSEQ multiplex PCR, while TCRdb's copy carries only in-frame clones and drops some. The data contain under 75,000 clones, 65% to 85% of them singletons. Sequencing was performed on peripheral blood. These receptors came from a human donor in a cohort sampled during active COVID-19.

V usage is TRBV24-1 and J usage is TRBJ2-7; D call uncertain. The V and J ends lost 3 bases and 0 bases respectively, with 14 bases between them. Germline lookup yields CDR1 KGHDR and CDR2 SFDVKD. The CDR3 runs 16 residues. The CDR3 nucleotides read TGTGCCACCAGTGATCGTGACACCGTTAGCTCCTACGAGCAGTACTTC. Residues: CATSDRDTVSSYEQYF.

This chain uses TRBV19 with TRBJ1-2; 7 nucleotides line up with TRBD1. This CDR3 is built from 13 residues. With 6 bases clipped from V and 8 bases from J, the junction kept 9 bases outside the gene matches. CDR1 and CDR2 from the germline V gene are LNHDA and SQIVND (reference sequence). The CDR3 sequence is CASRTRQGGGYTF. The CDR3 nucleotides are TGTGCCAGTAGGACACGACAGGGCGGCGGCTACACCTTC. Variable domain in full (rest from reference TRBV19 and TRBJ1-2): DGGITQSPKYLFRKEGQNVTLSCEQNLNHDAMYWYRQDPGQGLRLIYYSQIVNDFQKGDIAEGYSVSREKKESFPLTVTSAQKNPTAFYLCASRTRQGGGYTFGSGTRLTVV.

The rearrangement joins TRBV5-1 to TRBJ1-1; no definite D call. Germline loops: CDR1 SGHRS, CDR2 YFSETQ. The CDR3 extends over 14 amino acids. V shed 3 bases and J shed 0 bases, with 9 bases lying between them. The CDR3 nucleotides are TGCGCCAGCAGCTCGGGAGAGGTGAACACTGAAGCTTTCTTT. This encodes CASSSGEVNTEAFF. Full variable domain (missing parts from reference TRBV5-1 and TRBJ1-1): KAGVTQTPRYLIKTRGQQVTLSCSPISGHRSVSWYQQTPGQGLQFLFEYFSETQRNKGNFPGRFSGRQFSNSRSEMNVSTLELGDSALYLCASSSGEVNTEAFFGQGTRLTVV.

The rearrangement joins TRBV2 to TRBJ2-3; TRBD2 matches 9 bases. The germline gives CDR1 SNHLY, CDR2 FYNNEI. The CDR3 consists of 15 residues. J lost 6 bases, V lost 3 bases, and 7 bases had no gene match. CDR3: CASSEAGGPVDTQYF. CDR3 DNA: TGTGCCAGCAGTGAGGCGGGAGGGCCGGTGGATACGCAGTATTTT.

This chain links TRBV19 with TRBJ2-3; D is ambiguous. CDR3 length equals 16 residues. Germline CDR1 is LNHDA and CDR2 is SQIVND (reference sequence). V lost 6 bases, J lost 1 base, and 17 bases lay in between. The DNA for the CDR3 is TGTGCCAGTAGGTCAGGAACCGTTTATGGCACAGATACGCAGTATTTT. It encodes CASRSGTVYGTDTQYF.

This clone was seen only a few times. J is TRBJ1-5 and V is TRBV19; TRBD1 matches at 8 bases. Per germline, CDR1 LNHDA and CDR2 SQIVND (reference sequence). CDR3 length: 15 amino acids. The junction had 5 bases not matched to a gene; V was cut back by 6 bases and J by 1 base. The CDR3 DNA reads TGTGCCAGTAGGCGACAGGGGACAAGCAATCAGCCCCAGCATTTT. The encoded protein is CASRRQGTSNQPQHF.

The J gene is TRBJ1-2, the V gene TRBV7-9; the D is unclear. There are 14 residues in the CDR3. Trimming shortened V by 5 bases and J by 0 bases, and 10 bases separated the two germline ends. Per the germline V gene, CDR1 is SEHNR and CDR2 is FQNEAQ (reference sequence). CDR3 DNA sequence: TGTGCCAGCAGCCAGGATCGAGCTAACTATGGCTACACCTTC. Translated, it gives CASSQDRANYGYTF.

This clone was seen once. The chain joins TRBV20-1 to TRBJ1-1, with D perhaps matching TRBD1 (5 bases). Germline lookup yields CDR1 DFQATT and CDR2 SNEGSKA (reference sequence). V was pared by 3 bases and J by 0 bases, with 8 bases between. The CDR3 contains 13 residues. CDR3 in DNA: TGCAGTGCTAGTGAGGACATGAACACTGAAGCTTTCTTT. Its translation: CSASEDMNTEAFF.

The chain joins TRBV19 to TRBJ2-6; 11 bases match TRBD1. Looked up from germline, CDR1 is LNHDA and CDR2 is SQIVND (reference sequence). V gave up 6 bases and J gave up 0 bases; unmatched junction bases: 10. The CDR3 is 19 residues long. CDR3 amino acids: CASRPLSGTGGSGANVLTF. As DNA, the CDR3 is TGTGCCAGTAGACCTCTCTCCGGGACAGGGGGCTCTGGGGCCAACGTCCTGACTTTC.

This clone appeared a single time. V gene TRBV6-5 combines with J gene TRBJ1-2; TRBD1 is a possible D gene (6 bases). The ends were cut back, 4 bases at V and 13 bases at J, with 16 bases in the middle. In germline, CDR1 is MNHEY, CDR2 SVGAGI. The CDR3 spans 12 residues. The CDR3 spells CASSSLRGLCTF. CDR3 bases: TGTGCCAGCAGTTCCCTCAGGGGTCTGTGCACCTTC.

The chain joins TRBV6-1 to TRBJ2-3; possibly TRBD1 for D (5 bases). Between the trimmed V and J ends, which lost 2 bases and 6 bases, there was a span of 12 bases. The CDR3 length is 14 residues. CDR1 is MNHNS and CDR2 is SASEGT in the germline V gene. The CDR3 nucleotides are TGTGCCAGCAGTGAATTCAGAAAGGGGGATACGCAGTATTTT. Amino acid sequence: CASSEFRKGDTQYF.

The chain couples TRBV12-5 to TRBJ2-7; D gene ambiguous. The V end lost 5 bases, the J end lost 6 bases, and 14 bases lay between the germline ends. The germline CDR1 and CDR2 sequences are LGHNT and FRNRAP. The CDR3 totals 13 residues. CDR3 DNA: TGTGCTAGTGGTCCCCGGTGGAGACGCGAGCAGTACTTC. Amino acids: CASGPRWRREQYF.

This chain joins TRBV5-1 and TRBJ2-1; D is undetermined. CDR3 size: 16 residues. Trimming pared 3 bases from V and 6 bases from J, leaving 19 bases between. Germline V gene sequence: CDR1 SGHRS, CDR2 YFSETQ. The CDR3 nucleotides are TGCGCCAGCAGCTCGAGGCCCCAACCCACGGCCAATGAGCAGTTCTTC. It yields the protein CASSSRPQPTANEQFF.

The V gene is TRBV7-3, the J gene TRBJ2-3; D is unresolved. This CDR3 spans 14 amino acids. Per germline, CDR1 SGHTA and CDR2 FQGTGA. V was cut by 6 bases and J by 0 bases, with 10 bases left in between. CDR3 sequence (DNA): TGTGCCAGCAGTTACCACGGGAGCACAGATACGCAGTATTTT. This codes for CASSYHGSTDTQYF.